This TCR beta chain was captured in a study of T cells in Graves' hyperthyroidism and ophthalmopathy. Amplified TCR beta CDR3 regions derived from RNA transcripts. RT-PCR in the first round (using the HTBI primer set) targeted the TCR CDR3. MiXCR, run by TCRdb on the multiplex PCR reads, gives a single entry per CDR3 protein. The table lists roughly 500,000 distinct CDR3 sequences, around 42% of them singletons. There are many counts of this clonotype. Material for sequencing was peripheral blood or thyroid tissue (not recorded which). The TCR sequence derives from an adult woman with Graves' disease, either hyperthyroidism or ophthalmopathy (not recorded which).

CDR3 region: CASSLWGGVTGELFF. In DNA, the CDR3 is TGTGCCAGCAGCTTATGGGGGGGAGTCACCGGGGAGCTGTTTTTT. This rearrangement joins TRBV7-3 to TRBJ2-2; 7 bases are a match to TRBD2. The CDR3 covers 15 residues. Germline values: CDR1 SGHTA, CDR2 FQGTGA. J was trimmed by 4 bases and V by 2 bases; bases with no gene match: 4.